A selection of T cell receptor beta chains follows, all from one sample in a study of spatial heterogeneity in lung cancer. TCRdb processed the 5' RACE reads anew with MiXCR; each CDR3 protein has one entry. The sample lists tens of thousands of distinct CDR3 sequences; about 4.6% were seen once. The sample was PBMCs, taken at surgery. Source of these receptors: a male donor with early-stage non-small cell lung cancer. Both conserved end residues are part of each CDR3. The order of the fields is CDR3 protein, CDR3 DNA, clone size, V gene, D gene, J gene. A D gene is named only where the DNA matches it firmly. Clone size is not always given. Where it is, it says once, few, many or a class for expanded clones.

CASSQIGSREAFF	TGTGCCAGCAGCCAAATAGGGAGCCGTGAAGCTTTCTTT	many	TRBV3-1	.	TRBJ1-1
CASSLTWTSPLHF	TGTGCCAGCAGTCTTACATGGACTTCACCCCTCCACTTT	many	TRBV28	.	TRBJ1-6
CASMGGSDEKLFF	TGTGCCAGCATGGGGGGAAGTGATGAAAAACTGTTTTTT	many	TRBV28	.	TRBJ1-4
CASSIRTLSYEQYF	TGTGCCAGCAGTATCCGGACTCTCTCCTACGAGCAGTACTTC	many	TRBV6-1	.	TRBJ2-7
CASSQGYDQPQHF	TGCGCCAGCAGCCAAGGGTACGATCAGCCCCAGCATTTT	many	TRBV5-1	.	TRBJ1-5
CSAPKGRSDNSPLHF	TGCAGTGCTCCAAAGGGACGGAGCGATAATTCACCCCTCCACTTT	many	TRBV20-1	.	TRBJ1-6
CASSLGREGGYSNQPQHF	TGTGCCAGCAGTTTGGGCAGGGAGGGAGGATATAGCAATCAGCCCCAGCATTTT	medium-sized	TRBV28	.	TRBJ1-5
CASSLEFSGNEQFF	TGTGCCAGCAGCTTAGAATTCTCCGGCAATGAGCAGTTCTTC	many	TRBV7-2	.	TRBJ2-1
CAWSGASGTSTDTQYF	TGTGCCTGGAGTGGGGCTAGCGGGACCAGCACAGATACGCAGTATTTT	few	TRBV30	TRBD2	TRBJ2-3
CASSTLGGRDEQYF	TGTGCCAGCAGCACCCTGGGGGGGCGCGACGAGCAGTACTTC	few	TRBV28	.	TRBJ2-7
CASSIRDRLSGNTIYF	TGTGCCAGCAGTATCCGGGACAGACTTTCTGGAAACACCATATATTTT	many	TRBV3-1	TRBD1	TRBJ1-3
CASSLREQDWSSPLHF	TGTGCCAGCAGCCTAAGGGAGCAGGATTGGAGTTCACCCCTCCACTTT	many	TRBV28	.	TRBJ1-6
CASSSKETQYF	TGTGCCAGCTCAAGTAAAGAGACCCAGTACTTC	.	TRBV18	.	TRBJ2-5
CASSASRTDNNSPLHF	TGTGCCAGCAGCGCTTCACGGACAGATAATAATTCACCCCTCCACTTT	many	TRBV5-4	.	TRBJ1-6
CASSDGVWSTDTQYF	TGTGCCAGCAGTGACGGGGTATGGAGCACAGATACGCAGTATTTT	once	TRBV6-1	.	TRBJ2-3
CSARDLGQDKGYF	TGCAGTGCTAGAGATTTGGGCCAGGACAAGGGGTACTTC	many	TRBV20-1	.	TRBJ2-7
CATSDFLGQTTGELFF	TGTGCCACCAGTGATTTCTTGGGACAGACGACCGGGGAGCTGTTTTTT	many	TRBV24-1	TRBD1	TRBJ2-2
CASSILGGYAIRAQHF	TGTGCCAGTAGTATACTGGGGGGATATGCAATCAGAGCCCAGCATTTT	many	TRBV19	.	TRBJ1-5
CASSMGTDPREQYF	TGTGCCAGCTCCATGGGGACGGATCCTAGGGAGCAGTACTTC	many	TRBV18	.	TRBJ2-7
CASSLMAPPRETQYF	TGTGCCAGCAGCTTAATGGCTCCCCCTAGGGAGACCCAGTACTTC	.	TRBV7-6	.	TRBJ2-5
CASREGAMNEKLFF	TGCGCCAGCAGGGAGGGGGCGATGAATGAAAAACTGTTTTTT	few	TRBV5-1	TRBD1	TRBJ1-4
CSAPDPRTSTDTQYF	TGCAGTGCTCCGGACCCCCGGACGAGCACAGATACGCAGTATTTT	many	TRBV20-1	.	TRBJ2-3
CASSQERGGAYEQYF	TGTGCCAGCAGCCAAGAGCGGGGGGGCGCGTACGAGCAGTACTTC	many	TRBV4-2	TRBD2	TRBJ2-7
CASSQGRLAGRLGETQYF	TGTGCCAGCAGCCAAGGGAGGCTAGCGGGACGGCTAGGTGAGACCCAGTACTTC	many	TRBV4-2	TRBD2	TRBJ2-5
CASRIQGGTEAFF	TGTGCCAGCAGAATACAGGGAGGCACTGAAGCTTTCTTT	many	TRBV6-2/TRBV6-3	.	TRBJ1-1
CASSPVEVSNTEAFF	TGTGCCAGCTCACCAGTTGAGGTGTCGAACACTGAAGCTTTCTTT	many	TRBV18	.	TRBJ1-1
CASSFWTGSSPDTQYF	TGTGCCAGCAGTTTTTGGACAGGCTCCTCACCAGATACGCAGTATTTT	many	TRBV27	TRBD1	TRBJ2-3
CGRVGAPATGYTF	TGTGGCCGCGTAGGGGCTCCGGCTACAGGCTACACCTTC	many	TRBV6-5	.	TRBJ1-2
CASSPQDGDQPQHF	TGTGCCAGCAGCCCACAGGACGGAGATCAGCCCCAGCATTTT	medium-sized	TRBV28	.	TRBJ1-5
CATSEDRWQGEVEVVF	TGTGCCACCAGTGAGGATAGGTGGCAGGGGGAGGTGGAGGTCGTCTTC	many	TRBV24-1	.	TRBJ2-1
CASSYSYPGLARTGELFF	TGTGCCAGCAGTTACTCCTACCCTGGACTAGCGAGAACCGGGGAGCTGTTTTTT	.	TRBV6-5	TRBD2	TRBJ2-2
CASSTNSGTQETQYF	TGCGCCAGCAGCACGAATAGCGGTACGCAAGAGACCCAGTACTTC	few	TRBV5-1	.	TRBJ2-5